The sequence of this T cell receptor beta chain was determined in a study of tumor-infiltrating lymphocytes in primary liver carcinoma. Germline assignment: CDR1 MNHEY and CDR2 SVGAGI. The CDR3 sequence is 16 residues long. About this clonotype: An end of the junction does not agree with germline; a read error may underlie this.

From roughly 500 ng total RNA, TCR beta cDNA was generated with a primer in the constant region. Slightly modified ARM-PCR, run as three nested multiplex PCR rounds, produced the TCR beta libraries. Investigators reported that the first two PCR rounds, at 10 to 11 cycles each, used TRBV1-TRBV30 forward primers with a C-beta reverse primer. TCRdb processed the multiplex PCR reads anew with MiXCR; each CDR3 protein has one entry. The sample consists of approximately 110,000 distinct CDR3 sequences, 64% of them appearing once. Scientists recovered RNA and DNA together from approximately 20-30 mg of unsorted bulk tissue.

The chain couples TRBV6-5 to TRBJ1-3; no definite D call. Sequenced sample: liver tumor tissue from sampling region 3. Subset of the sample: tumor region T3, left-lateral pole. The TCR sequence derives from an older woman with primary liver carcinoma and hepatitis B virus infection. For the CDR3, the DNA is TGTGCCAGCAGTTACTCGTTTTTCCGGGTGGGAAACATCATATATTTT. Protein product: CASSYSFFRVGNIIYF.